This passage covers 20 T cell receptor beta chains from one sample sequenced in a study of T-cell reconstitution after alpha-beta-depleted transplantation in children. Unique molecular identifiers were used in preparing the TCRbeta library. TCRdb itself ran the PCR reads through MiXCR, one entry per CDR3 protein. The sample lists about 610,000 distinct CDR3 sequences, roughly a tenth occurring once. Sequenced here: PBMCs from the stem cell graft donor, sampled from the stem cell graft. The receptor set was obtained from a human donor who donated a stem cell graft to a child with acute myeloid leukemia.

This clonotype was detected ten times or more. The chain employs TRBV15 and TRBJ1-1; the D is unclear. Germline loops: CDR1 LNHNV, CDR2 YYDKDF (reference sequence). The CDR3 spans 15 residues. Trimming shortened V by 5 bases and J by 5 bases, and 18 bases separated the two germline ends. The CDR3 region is CATSEGAVLGTEAFF. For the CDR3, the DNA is TGTGCCACCAGCGAGGGCGCGGTGTTGGGGACTGAAGCTTTCTTT.

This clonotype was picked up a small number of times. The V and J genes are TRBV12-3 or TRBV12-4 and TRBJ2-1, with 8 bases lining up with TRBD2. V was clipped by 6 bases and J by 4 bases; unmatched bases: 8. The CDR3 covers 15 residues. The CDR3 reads CASSGGGRIYNEQFF. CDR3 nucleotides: TGTGCCAGCAGCGGGGGGGGACGGATATACAATGAGCAGTTCTTC.

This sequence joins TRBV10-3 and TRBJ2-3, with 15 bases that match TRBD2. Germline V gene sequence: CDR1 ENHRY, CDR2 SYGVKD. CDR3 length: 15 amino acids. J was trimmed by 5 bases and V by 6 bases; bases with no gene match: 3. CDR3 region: CAISGLAGGGDTQYF. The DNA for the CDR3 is TGTGCCATCAGCGGACTAGCGGGAGGGGGAGATACGCAGTATTTT.

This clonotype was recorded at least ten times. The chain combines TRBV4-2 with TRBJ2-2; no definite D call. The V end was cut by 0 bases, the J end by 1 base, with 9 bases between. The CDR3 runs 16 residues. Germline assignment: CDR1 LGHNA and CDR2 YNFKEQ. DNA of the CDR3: TGTGCCAGCAGCCAAGATAACGGATTGAACACCGGGGAGCTGTTTTTT. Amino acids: CASSQDNGLNTGELFF.

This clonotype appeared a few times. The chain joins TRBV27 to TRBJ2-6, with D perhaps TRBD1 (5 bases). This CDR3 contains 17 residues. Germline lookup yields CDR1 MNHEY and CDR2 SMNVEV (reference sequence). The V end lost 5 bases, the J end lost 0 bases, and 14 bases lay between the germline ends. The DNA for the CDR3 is TGTGCCAGCAGTGCCTGGGGCAGCCGCTCTGGGGCCAACGTCCTGACTTTC. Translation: CASSAWGSRSGANVLTF.

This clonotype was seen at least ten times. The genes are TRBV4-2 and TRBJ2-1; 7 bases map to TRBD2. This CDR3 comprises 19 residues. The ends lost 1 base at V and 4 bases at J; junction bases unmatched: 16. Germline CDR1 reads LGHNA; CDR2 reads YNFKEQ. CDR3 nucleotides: TGTGCCAGCAGCCAAGCACCAAATCGGGACTATAGAGCATACAATGAGCAGTTCTTC. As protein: CASSQAPNRDYRAYNEQFF.

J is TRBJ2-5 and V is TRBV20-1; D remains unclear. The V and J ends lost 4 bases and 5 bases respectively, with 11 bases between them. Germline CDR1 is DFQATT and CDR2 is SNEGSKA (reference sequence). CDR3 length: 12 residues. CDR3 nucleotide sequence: TGCAGTGCTAACCCCGGTTTGGAGACCCAGTACTTC. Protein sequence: CSANPGLETQYF.

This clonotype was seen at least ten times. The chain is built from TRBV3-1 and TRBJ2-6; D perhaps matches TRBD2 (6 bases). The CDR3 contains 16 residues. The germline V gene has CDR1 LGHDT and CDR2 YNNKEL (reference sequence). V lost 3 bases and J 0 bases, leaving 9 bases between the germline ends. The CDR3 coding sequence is TGTGCCAGCAGCCATCTGCGGGACTCTGGGGCCAACGTCCTGACTTTC. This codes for CASSHLRDSGANVLTF.

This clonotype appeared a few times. The CDR3 coding sequence is TGTGCCAGCAGCCTTCGACAGGGCATAGCCAAAAACATTCAGTACTTC. The encoded protein is CASSLRQGIAKNIQYF. The chain uses TRBV21-1 and TRBJ2-4; the listed D gene, TRBD1, was not tested against the DNA. TRBV21-1 counts as a pseudogene. The CDR3 runs 16 residues.

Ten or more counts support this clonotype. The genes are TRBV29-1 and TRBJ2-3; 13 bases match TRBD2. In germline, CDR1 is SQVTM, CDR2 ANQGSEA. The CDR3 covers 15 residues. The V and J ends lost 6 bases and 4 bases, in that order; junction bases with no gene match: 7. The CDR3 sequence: CSVSPGLAGADTQYF. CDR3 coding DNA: TGCAGCGTATCCCCAGGACTAGCGGGAGCAGATACGCAGTATTTT.

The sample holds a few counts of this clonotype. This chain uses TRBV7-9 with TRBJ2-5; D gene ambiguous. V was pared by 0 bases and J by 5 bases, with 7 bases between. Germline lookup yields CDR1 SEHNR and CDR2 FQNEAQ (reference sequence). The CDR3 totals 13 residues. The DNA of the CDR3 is TGTGCCAGCAGCTTAGCCTACGGGGAGACCCAGTACTTC. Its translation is CASSLAYGETQYF. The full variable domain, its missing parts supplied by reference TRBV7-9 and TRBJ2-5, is DTGVSQNPRHKITKRGQNVTFRCDPISEHNRLYWYRQTLGQGPEFLTYFQNEAQLEKSRLLSDRFSAERPKGSFSTLEIQRTEQGDSAMYLCASSLAYGETQYFGPGTRLLVL.

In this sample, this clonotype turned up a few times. This CDR3 reads CASSPVQLTEAFF. CDR3 bases: TGTGCCAGCAGTCCTGTGCAGCTCACTGAAGCTTTCTTT. The gene calls are TRBV12-3 or TRBV12-4 and TRBJ1-1, with D uncertain. CDR3 length equals 13 residues. Deletions cut 5 bases from V and 4 bases from J, with 11 bases between.

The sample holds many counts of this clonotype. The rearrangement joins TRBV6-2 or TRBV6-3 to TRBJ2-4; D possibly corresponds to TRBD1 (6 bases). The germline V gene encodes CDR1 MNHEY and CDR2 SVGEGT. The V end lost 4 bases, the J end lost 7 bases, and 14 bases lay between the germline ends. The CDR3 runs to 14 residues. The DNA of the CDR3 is TGTGCCAGCAGTTTCGGGACAAGTCCGAACATTCAGTACTTC. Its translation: CASSFGTSPNIQYF.

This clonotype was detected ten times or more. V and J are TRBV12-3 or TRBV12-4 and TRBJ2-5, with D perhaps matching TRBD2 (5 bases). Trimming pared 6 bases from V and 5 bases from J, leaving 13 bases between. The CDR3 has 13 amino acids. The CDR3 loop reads CASSPVEEETQYF. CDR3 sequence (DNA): TGTGCCAGCAGCCCCGTGGAGGAGGAGACCCAGTACTTC.

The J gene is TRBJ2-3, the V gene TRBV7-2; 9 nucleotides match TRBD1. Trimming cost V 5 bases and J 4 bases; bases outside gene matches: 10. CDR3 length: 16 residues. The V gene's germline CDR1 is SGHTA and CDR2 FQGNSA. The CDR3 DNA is TGTGCCAGCAGCCCGAACGGACAGGGGAACCCAGATACGCAGTATTTT. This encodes CASSPNGQGNPDTQYF.

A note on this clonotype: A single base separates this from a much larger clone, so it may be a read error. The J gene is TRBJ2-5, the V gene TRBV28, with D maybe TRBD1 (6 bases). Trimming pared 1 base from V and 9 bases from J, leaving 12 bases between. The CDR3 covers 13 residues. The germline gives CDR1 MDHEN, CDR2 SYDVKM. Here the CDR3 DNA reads TGTGCCAGCAGTTTATATAGGCCAGGGGCCCAGTACTTC. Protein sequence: CASSLYRPGAQYF.

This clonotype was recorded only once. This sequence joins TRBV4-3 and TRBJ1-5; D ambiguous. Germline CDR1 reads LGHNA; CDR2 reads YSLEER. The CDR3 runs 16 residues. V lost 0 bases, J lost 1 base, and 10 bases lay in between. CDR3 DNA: TGCGCCAGCAGCCAAGATTTAGGCCAGAGCAATCAGCCCCAGCATTTT. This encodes CASSQDLGQSNQPQHF.

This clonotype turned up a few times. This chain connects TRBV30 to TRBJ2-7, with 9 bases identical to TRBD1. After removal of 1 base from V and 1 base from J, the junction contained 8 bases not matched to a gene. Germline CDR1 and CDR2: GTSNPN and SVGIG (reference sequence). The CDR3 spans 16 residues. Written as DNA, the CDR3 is TGTGCCTGGAGTGCTCCCGGGACAGGGAGTTCCTACGAGCAGTACTTC. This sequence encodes CAWSAPGTGSSYEQYF.

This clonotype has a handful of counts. Written as DNA, the CDR3 is TGCAGCGCCTGGGGGACAGGGAGAGGGGCGAACACTGAAGCTTTCTTT. This sequence encodes CSAWGTGRGANTEAFF. The V call is TRBV29-1, the J call TRBJ1-1; the match to TRBD1 covers 9 bases. Per germline, CDR1 SQVTM and CDR2 ANQGSEA. This CDR3 is 16 amino acids long. J lost 1 base, V lost 7 bases, and 13 bases had no gene match.

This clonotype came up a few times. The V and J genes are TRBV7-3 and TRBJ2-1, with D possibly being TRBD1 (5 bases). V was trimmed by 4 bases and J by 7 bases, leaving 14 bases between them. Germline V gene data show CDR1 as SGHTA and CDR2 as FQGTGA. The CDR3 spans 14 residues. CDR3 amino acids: CASSYRRGSNEQFF. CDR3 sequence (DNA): TGTGCCAGCAGCTACCGAAGGGGTAGTAATGAGCAGTTCTTC.